A selection of T cell receptor beta chains follows, all from one sample in a study of PD-1 blockade in classical Hodgkin lymphoma. Sequencing was performed with immunoSEQ multiplex PCR; in TCRdb, only in-frame clones are kept and a portion is missing. Altogether 20,000 or so clones are present, around 77% being singletons, with the ten largest covering 17%. This sample comprised peripheral blood mononuclear cells (PBMCs), obtained before the second cycle of nivolumab. Receptors were obtained from a human donor with classical Hodgkin lymphoma. The CDR3 runs from the conserved cysteine through the conserved F or W.

j_call | v_call | cdr3_aa
TRBJ1-1 | TRBV9 | CASSVDNTEAFF
TRBJ2-2 | TRBV15 | CATSRDQGTRGTGELFF
TRBJ2-6 | TRBV4-1 | CASSQGTGGAGANVLTF
TRBJ2-3 | TRBV9 | CASSLTGTSGNTQYF
TRBJ1-2 | TRBV19 | CASNPDRGSGGYTF
TRBJ1-4 | TRBV5-1 | CASSLTGGVGEKLFF
TRBJ2-2 | TRBV5-4 | CASSQDSGGPTGELFF
TRBJ2-6 | TRBV7-6 | CASSLGGSGANVLTF
TRBJ2-5 | TRBV7-8 | CASSRRLAGLQETQYF
TRBJ2-1 | TRBV9 | CASSPGTGGYNEQFF
TRBJ2-5 | TRBV7-2 | CASSLSLAGGETQYF
TRBJ2-1 | TRBV7-2 | CASSLVGSLSEEQFF
TRBJ1-4 | TRBV4-3 | CASSQIVGATNEKLFF
TRBJ2-3 | TRBV27 | CASSLYGSGGTDTQYF
TRBJ2-1 | TRBV11-2 | CASSPLNAGKHNEQFF
TRBJ2-2 | TRBV27 | CASSLSLGGGELFF
TRBJ2-5 | TRBV10-3 | CAISEGYRGGETQYF
TRBJ2-2 | TRBV7-2 | CASSPTRVVAGELFF
TRBJ1-5 | TRBV19 | CASSIQAQPQHF
TRBJ1-1 | TRBV19 | CASSIWGGVNTEAFF
TRBJ1-5 | TRBV6-1 | CASTLIWDSNQPQHF
TRBJ1-4 | TRBV6-5 | CASRPRQAGEKLFF
TRBJ2-3 | TRBV5-1 | CASSLWTSTDTQYF
TRBJ2-6 | TRBV6-5 | CASSYSGANVLTF
TRBJ1-4 | TRBV23-1 | CASSQFKGPKPETNEKLFF
TRBJ2-7 | TRBV6-6 | CASSLRQGYEQYF
TRBJ1-3 | TRBV5-1 | CASSPRTGAGNTIYF
TRBJ1-1 | TRBV27 | CASKPGTGVSSGSTEAFF
TRBJ1-1 | TRBV30 | CAWTPGMNTEAFF
TRBJ1-1 | TRBV21-1 | CASSSTGPMNTEAFF
TRBJ1-3 | TRBV4-1 | CASSQDRGNTIYF
TRBJ1-2 | TRBV28 | CASRSVQGVGGYGYTF
TRBJ2-1 | TRBV28 | CASSSPELGDRLGEQFF
TRBJ2-3 | TRBV6-5 | CASTSPQDHTQYF
TRBJ2-1 | TRBV20-1 | CSARWAGEQFF
TRBJ2-7 | TRBV5-1 | CASSLSGLAGGPSEQYF
TRBJ2-5 | TRBV6-1 | CASNRKEYETQYF
TRBJ1-1 | TRBV2 | CASSEIRARGAFF